A selection of T cell receptor beta chains follows, all from one sample in a study of blood T cells in healthy people across ages. A single record per CDR3 protein comes from TCRdb applying MiXCR to the 5' RACE reads. Of roughly 1.7 million distinct CDR3 sequences listed, about 32% are singletons. Sequencing was carried out using blood. These receptors originate from a woman aged 30 to 39 in good health. Each CDR3 is given with its conserved first and last residue. Clone size is shown for a subset of rows, as once, few, many or a class of expanded clone.

size: -
length: 11
V: TRBV15
CDR3: CATSGQGKAFF

size: few
length: 12
V: TRBV4-1
CDR3: CASSQNYYEQYF

size: -
length: 16
V: TRBV6-1
CDR3: CASSPVEASGSDTQYF

size: -
length: 13
V: TRBV11-2
CDR3: CASRLIGGYGYTF

size: -
length: 15
V: TRBV27
CDR3: CASSLSAPLSGTQYF

size: -
length: 18
V: TRBV28
CDR3: CASSSTSGRVANTGELFF

size: -
length: 16
V: TRBV27
CDR3: CASRPGLAGGTDTQYF

size: once
length: 15
V: TRBV5-1
CDR3: CASSLERDMNTEAFF

size: many
length: 14
V: TRBV4-2
CDR3: CASSQKLRNTEAFF

size: -
length: 15
V: TRBV7-9
CDR3: CASTPRAGLNYEQYF

size: -
length: 16
V: TRBV20-1
CDR3: CSASPGGTLIQETQYF

size: few
length: 14
V: TRBV5-1
CDR3: CASSFRSSTDTQYF

size: few
length: 16
V: TRBV5-1
CDR3: CASSSQSSGSRETQYF

size: few
length: 16
V: TRBV6-5
CDR3: CASTTGQGMNTGELFF

size: many
length: 12
V: TRBV11-2
CDR3: CASSSLGNEQFF

size: -
length: 12
V: TRBV20-1
CDR3: CSATQANQPQHF

size: few
length: 15
V: TRBV20-1
CDR3: CSARGGEDSNTEAFF

size: -
length: 14
V: TRBV11-1
CDR3: CASSLAVVGYEQYF